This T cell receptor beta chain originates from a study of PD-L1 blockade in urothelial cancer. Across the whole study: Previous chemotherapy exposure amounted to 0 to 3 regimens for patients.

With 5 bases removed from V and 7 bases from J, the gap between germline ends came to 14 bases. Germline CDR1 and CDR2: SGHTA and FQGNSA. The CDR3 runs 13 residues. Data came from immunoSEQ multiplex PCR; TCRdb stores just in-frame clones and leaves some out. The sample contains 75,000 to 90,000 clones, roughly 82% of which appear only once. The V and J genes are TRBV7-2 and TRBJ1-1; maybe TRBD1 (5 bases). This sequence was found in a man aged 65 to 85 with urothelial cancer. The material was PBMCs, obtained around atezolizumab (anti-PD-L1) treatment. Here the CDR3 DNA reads TGTGCCAGCAGCCTCGACAGTCTTCTTGAAGCTTTCTTT. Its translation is CASSLDSLLEAFF.